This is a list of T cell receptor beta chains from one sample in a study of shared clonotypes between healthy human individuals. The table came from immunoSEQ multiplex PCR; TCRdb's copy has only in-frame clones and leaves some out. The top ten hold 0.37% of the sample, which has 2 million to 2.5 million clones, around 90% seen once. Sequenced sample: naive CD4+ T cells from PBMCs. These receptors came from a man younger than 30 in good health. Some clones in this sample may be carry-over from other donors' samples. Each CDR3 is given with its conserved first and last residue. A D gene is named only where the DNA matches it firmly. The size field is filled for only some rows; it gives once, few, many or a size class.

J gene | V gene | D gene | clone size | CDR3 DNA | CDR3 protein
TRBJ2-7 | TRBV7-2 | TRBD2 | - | TGTGCCAGCAGCTTAGCCACTAGCGGGGTCTCCTACGAGCAGTACTTC | CASSLATSGVSYEQYF
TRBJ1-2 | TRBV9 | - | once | TGTGCCAGCAGCGTAGAAGAGGGGAACTATGGCTACACCTTC | CASSVEEGNYGYTF
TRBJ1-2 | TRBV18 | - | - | TGTGCCAGCTCACCTTCGAGGGCCGACTATGGCTACACCTTC | CASSPSRADYGYTF
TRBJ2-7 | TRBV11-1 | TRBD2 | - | TGTGCCAGCAGCTCGGTCGCGGGAGCCTACTACGAGCAGTACTTC | CASSSVAGAYYEQYF
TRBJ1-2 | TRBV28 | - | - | TGTGCCAGCAGTTTAGGAAGGGGCCACTATGGCTACACCTTC | CASSLGRGHYGYTF
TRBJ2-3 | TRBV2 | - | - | TGTGCCAGCCAGGACACAACTAGCACAGATACGCAGTATTTT | CASQDTTSTDTQYF
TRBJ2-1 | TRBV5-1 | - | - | TGCGCCAGCAGCTCCAGGGTCGTTTCCTACAATGAGCAGTTCTTC | CASSSRVVSYNEQFF
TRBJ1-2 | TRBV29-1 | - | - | TGCAGCGTTGAACCCAATACAGGGCGAGGCTACACCTTC | CSVEPNTGRGYTF
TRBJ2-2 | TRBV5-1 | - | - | TGCGCCAGCAGCTTGAATAACTATTCCCCCGGGGAGCTGTTTTTT | CASSLNNYSPGELFF
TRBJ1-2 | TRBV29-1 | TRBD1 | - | TGCAGCGTTGAAGGTGACAGGGGGCTTGTTGGCTACACCTTC | CSVEGDRGLVGYTF
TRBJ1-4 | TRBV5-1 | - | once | TGCGCCAGCAGGTCGACCGGGACCCCTAATGAAAAACTGTTTTTT | CASRSTGTPNEKLFF
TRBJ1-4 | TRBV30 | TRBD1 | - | TGTGCCTGGAGTGCTGGGACAGGGGGGGAAAAACTGTTTTTT | CAWSAGTGGEKLFF
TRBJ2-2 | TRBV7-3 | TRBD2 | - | TGTGCCAGCAGCCCAGGACTAGACGGGGTGGAGCTGTTTTTT | CASSPGLDGVELFF
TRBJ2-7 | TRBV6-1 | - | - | TGTGCCAGCAGTGGGGGGAAACACGAGCAGTACTTC | CASSGGKHEQYF
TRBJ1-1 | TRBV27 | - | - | TGTGCCAGCAGATTGAGAGAGGGTAGAACTGAAGCTTTCTTT | CASRLREGRTEAFF
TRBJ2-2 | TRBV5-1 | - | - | TGCGCCAGCAGTAGCAGGGGAGGCACCGGGGAGCTGTTTTTT | CASSSRGGTGELFF
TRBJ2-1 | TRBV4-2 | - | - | TGTGCCAGCAGCCAAGGGGGTCGCATCAATGAGCAGTTCTTC | CASSQGGRINEQFF
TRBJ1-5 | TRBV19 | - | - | TGTGCCAGTAGGCTACAGGAACGAAGCAATCAGCCCCAGCATTTT | CASRLQERSNQPQHF
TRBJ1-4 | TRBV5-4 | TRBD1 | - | TGTGCCAGCAGCTTGGCAAGGACAGGGGATGAAAAACTGTTTTTT | CASSLARTGDEKLFF
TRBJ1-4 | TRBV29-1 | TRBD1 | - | TGCAGCGTAGAGACAGGGGGGGATGAAAAACTGTTTTTT | CSVETGGDEKLFF
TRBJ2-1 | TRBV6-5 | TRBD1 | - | TGTGCCAGCAGAATGACAGGGGGCTGGAATGAGCAGTTCTTC | CASRMTGGWNEQFF
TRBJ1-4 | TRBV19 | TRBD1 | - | TGTGCCAGTAGGACTGGGACAGCCTTTAATGAAAAACTGTTTTTT | CASRTGTAFNEKLFF
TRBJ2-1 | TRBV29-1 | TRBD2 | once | TGCAGCGGGGGACTAGCGGGTGCCAATGAGCAGTTCTTC | CSGGLAGANEQFF
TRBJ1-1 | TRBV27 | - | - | TGTGCCAGCAGTTTATGGTTAAACACTGAAGCTTTCTTT | CASSLWLNTEAFF
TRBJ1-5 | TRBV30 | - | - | TGTGCCTGGAGCCTTACCCCCAGGCAGCCCCAGCATTTT | CAWSLTPRQPQHF
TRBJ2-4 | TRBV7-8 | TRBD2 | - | TGTGCCAGCAGTCATATGGGGGGGAACATTCAGTACTTC | CASSHMGGNIQYF
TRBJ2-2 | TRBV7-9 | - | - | TGTGCCAGCAGCTTTATTACAGGGCGAGAGTTTACGAACACCGGGGAGCTGTTTTTT | CASSFITGREFTNTGELFF